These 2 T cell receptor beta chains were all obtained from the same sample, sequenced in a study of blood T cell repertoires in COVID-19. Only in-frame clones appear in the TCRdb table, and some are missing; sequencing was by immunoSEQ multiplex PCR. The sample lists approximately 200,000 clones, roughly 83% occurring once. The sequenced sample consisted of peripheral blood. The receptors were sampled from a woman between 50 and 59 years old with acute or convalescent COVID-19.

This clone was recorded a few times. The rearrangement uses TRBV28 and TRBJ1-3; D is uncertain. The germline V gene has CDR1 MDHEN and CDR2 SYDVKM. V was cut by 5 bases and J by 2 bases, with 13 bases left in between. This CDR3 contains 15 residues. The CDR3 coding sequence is TGTGCCAGCAGTATACCTGTCGGGGCTGGAAACACCATATATTTT. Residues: CASSIPVGAGNTIYF. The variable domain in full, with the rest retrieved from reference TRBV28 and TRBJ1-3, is DVKVTQSSRYLVKRTGEKVFLECVQDMDHENMFWYRQDPGLGLRLIYFSYDVKMKEKGDIPEGYSVSREKKERFSLILESASTNQTSMYLCASSIPVGAGNTIYFGEGSWLTVV.

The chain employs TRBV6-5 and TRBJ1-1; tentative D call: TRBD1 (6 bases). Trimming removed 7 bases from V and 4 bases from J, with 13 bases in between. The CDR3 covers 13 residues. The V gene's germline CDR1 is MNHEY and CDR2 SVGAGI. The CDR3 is CASKPLRGTEAFF. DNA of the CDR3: TGTGCCAGCAAACCGCTCAGGGGCACTGAAGCTTTCTTT.